The 15 T cell receptor beta chains reported below all come from one sample, sequenced in a study of cytomegalovirus exposure and HLA in healthy donors. 60 Vbeta and 13 Jbeta primers were used in PCR. Clones were sequenced by immunoSEQ multiplex PCR, and TCRdb holds only the in-frame ones, with some missing. The sample is made up of about 91,000 clones, and the top ten hold roughly 3% of it. Sequencing was carried out using PBMCs. These receptors all come from a young woman in good health and CMV-seronegative.

The rearrangement joins TRBV12-5 to TRBJ2-3; 10 positions match TRBD2. This CDR3 is built from 15 residues. Per the germline V gene, CDR1 is LGHNT and CDR2 is FRNRAP. Germline trimming cut 7 bases from V and 7 bases from J; bases unmatched to any gene: 11. CDR3 amino acids: CASAPGLAAYYTQYF. CDR3 DNA sequence: TGTGCTAGTGCCCCCGGACTAGCGGCCTACTATACGCAGTATTTT. Variable domain in full (rest from reference TRBV12-5 and TRBJ2-3): DARVTQTPRHKVTEMGQEVTMRCQPILGHNTVFWYRQTMMQGLELLAYFRNRAPLDDSGMPKDRFSAEMPDATLATLKIQPSEPRDSAVYFCASAPGLAAYYTQYFGPGTRLTVL.

This chain links TRBV18 with TRBJ2-1; TRBD1 is a possible D gene (6 bases). V shed 5 bases and J shed 10 bases, with 12 bases lying between them. There are 12 residues in the CDR3. Germline V lookup: CDR1 KGHSH, CDR2 LQKENI. The CDR3 region is CASSVQGSEQFF. CDR3 DNA sequence: TGTGCCAGCTCAGTCCAGGGGTCGGAGCAGTTCTTC.

The rearrangement uses TRBV4-2 and TRBJ2-4, with a weak D call TRBD2 (6 bases). The CDR3 contains 13 residues. The ends were cut back, 4 bases at V and 5 bases at J, with 9 bases in the middle. The germline CDR1 and CDR2 sequences are LGHNA and YNFKEQ. CDR3 nucleotide sequence: TGTGCCAGCAGCCCGGGACTTGAAAACATTCAGTACTTC. This gives the protein CASSPGLENIQYF.

The V call is TRBV28, the J call TRBJ1-1; no clear D. The CDR3 has 14 residues. Germline assignment: CDR1 MDHEN and CDR2 SYDVKM. Trimming took 8 bases from V and 4 from J, leaving 17 bases between them. In DNA, the CDR3 is TGTGCCAGCGGATCTGAGGCAGACGCCACTGAAGCTTTCTTT. It specifies CASGSEADATEAFF.

This chain joins TRBV11-2 and TRBJ2-3; a possible D gene is TRBD2 (6 bases). CDR3 size: 14 residues. Germline V gene lookup returns CDR1 SGHAT and CDR2 FQNNGV. V was trimmed by 4 bases and J by 4 bases, leaving 12 bases between them. The CDR3 sequence is CASSSSRGSDTQYF. The CDR3 DNA reads TGTGCCAGCAGCTCGTCTCGGGGGTCAGATACGCAGTATTTT.

This chain uses TRBV7-3 with TRBJ1-1, with unresolved D. The CDR3 is made up of 14 amino acids. Germline CDR1 and CDR2: SGHTA and FQGTGA. V lost 3 bases and J lost 6, with 14 bases in between. The CDR3 DNA sequence: TGTGCCAGCAGCTTGGAGGGCACGAGGCCTGAAGCTTTCTTT. The encoded protein is CASSLEGTRPEAFF.

The chain joins TRBV10-3 to TRBJ2-7; D might be TRBD2 (5 bases). CDR1 is ENHRY, CDR2 SYGVKD, per germline. The CDR3 extends over 15 amino acids. Trimming removed 2 bases at V and 1 base at J, with 12 bases between. The CDR3 here is CAISEGSGASYEQYF. The CDR3 region has the DNA TGTGCCATCAGTGAGGGCAGCGGAGCATCCTACGAGCAGTACTTC.

This rearrangement joins TRBV18 to TRBJ1-3, with 7 bases that match TRBD1. With V trimmed by 6 bases and J by 1 base, 9 bases remained unmatched. Germline CDR1 reads KGHSH; CDR2 reads LQKENI. The CDR3 length is 16 residues. The CDR3 region has the DNA TGTGCCAGCTCCCAAACCAGGGACAGATCTGGAAACACCATATATTTT. This encodes CASSQTRDRSGNTIYF.

V is TRBV13 and J is TRBJ2-7, with D possibly TRBD2 on 5 matching bases. The CDR3 spans 12 residues. V was pared by 5 bases and J by 4 bases, with 9 bases between. CDR1 PRHDT and CDR2 FYEKMQ come from the germline V gene (reference sequence). This chain's CDR3 is CASSRERYEQYF. The CDR3 DNA sequence: TGTGCCAGCAGCCGGGAAAGGTACGAGCAGTACTTC.

The J gene is TRBJ1-1, the V gene TRBV28; D is ambiguous. The CDR3 covers 18 residues. The V gene lost 8 bases and the J gene lost 0 bases, with 25 bases spanning the gap. Germline V gene sequence: CDR1 MDHEN, CDR2 SYDVKM. The CDR3 sequence is CASLRDWRLTTMNTEAFF. CDR3 nucleotides: TGTGCCAGCTTACGTGACTGGAGGCTAACAACAATGAACACTGAAGCTTTCTTT.

The chain carries TRBV19 and TRBJ1-5; possibly TRBD1 for D (6 bases). The CDR3 is made up of 14 amino acids. Germline values: CDR1 LNHDA, CDR2 SQIVND (reference sequence). Trimming shortened V by 2 bases and J by 5 bases, and 10 bases separated the two germline ends. The CDR3 nucleotides read TGTGCCAGTAGTATAATGGGGGCTTATCAGCCCCAGCATTTT. As protein: CASSIMGAYQPQHF.

The V and J genes are TRBV15 and TRBJ1-4; no reliable D call. The CDR3 covers 14 residues. Germline lookup yields CDR1 LNHNV and CDR2 YYDKDF (reference sequence). V lost 4 bases and J 0 bases, leaving 6 bases between the germline ends. The CDR3 sequence is CATSISATNEKLFF. The CDR3 coding sequence is TGTGCCACCAGCATAAGCGCAACTAATGAAAAACTGTTTTTT.

The genes are TRBV19 and TRBJ1-1, with 9 positions matching TRBD1. Trimming cost V 10 bases and J 6 bases; bases outside gene matches: 12. Germline V gene lookup returns CDR1 LNHDA and CDR2 SQIVND (reference sequence). The CDR3 runs to 14 residues. This CDR3 reads CATRWDRDRPEAFF. CDR3 bases: TGTGCCACCCGGTGGGACAGGGATCGTCCTGAAGCTTTCTTT.

The chain combines TRBV9 with TRBJ1-4; 7 bases are a match to TRBD1. The germline V gene has CDR1 SGDLS and CDR2 YYNGEE. Trimming at V came to 4 bases and at J to 4 bases, leaving 4 bases not matched to a gene. This CDR3 has 14 amino acids. The CDR3 sequence: CASSRGTDNEKLFF. Here the CDR3 DNA reads TGTGCCAGCAGCCGAGGGACAGATAATGAAAAACTGTTTTTT.

V gene TRBV28 combines with J gene TRBJ2-7, with 8 positions matching TRBD2. The germline CDR1 and CDR2 sequences are MDHEN and SYDVKM. This CDR3 is built from 19 residues. The J segment lost 4 bases and the V segment lost 1 base, leaving 18 bases of the junction unmatched. The CDR3 bases are TGTGCCAGCAGTTTATCTTCTATACCCGGGAGGGCCTCCCCGTACGAGCAGTACTTC. This translates into CASSLSSIPGRASPYEQYF.